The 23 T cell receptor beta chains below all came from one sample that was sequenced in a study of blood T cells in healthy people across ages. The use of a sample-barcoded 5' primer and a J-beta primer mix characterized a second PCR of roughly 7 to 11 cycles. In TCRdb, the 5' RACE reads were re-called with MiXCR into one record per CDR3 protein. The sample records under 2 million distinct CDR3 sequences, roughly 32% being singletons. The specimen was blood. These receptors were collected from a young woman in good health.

CDR3 sequence (DNA): TGTGCCAGCAGTTTGGGGGGACAGAACACCGGGGAGCTGTTTTTT. This encodes CASSLGGQNTGELFF. The rearrangement uses TRBV12-3 or TRBV12-4 and TRBJ2-2; either TRBD1 or TRBD2 may fit D (6 bases each). V gave up 3 bases and J gave up 1 base, with 9 bases separating them. The CDR3 sequence is 15 residues long.

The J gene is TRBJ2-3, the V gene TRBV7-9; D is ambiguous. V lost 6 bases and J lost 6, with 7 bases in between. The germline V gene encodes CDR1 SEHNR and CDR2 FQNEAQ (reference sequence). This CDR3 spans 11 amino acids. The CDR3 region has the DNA TGTGCCAGCAGGCCATTGGATACGCAGTATTTT. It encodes CASRPLDTQYF.

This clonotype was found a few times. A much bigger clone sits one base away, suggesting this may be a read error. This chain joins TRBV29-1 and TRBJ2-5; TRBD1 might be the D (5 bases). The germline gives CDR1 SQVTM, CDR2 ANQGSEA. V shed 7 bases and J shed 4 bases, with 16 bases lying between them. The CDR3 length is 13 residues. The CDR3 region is CSGYLRVVETQYF. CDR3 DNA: TGCAGCGGTTACCTCAGGGTGGTAGAGACCCAGTACTTC.

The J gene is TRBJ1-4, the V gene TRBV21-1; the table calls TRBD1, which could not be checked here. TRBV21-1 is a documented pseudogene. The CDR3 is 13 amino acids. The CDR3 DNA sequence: TGTGCCAGCAGCAAGGACAGGGGTGAAAAACTGTTTTTT. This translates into CASSKDRGEKLFF.

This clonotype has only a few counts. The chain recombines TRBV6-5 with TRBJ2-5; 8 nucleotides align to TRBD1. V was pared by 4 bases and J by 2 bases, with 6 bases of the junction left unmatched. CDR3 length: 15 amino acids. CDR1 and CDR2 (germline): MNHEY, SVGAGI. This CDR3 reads CASSFTRTGQETQYF. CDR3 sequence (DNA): TGTGCCAGCAGTTTCACTCGGACAGGGCAAGAGACCCAGTACTTC.

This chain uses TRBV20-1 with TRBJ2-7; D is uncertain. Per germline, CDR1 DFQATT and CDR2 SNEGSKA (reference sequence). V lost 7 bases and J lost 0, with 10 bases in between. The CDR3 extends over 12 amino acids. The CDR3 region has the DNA TGCAGTGTCACCGGGCCCTCCTACGAGCAGTACTTC. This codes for CSVTGPSYEQYF.

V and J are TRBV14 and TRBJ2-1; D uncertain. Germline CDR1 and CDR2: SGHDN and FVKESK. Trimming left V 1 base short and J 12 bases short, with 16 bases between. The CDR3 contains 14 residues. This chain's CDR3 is CASSQGGLGSGQFF. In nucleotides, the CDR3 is TGTGCCAGCAGCCAAGGTGGCTTGGGGTCTGGGCAGTTCTTC. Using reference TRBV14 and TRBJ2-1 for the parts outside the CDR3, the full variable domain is EAGVTQFPSHSVIEKGQTVTLRCDPISGHDNLYWYRRVMGKEIKFLLHFVKESKQDESGMPNNRFLAERTGGTYSTLKVQPAELEDSGVYFCASSQGGLGSGQFFGPGTRLTVL.

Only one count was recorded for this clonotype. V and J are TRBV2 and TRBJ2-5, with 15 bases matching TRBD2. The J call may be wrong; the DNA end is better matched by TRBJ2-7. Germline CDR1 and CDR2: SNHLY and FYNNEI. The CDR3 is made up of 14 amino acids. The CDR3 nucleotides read TGTGCCAGCGCCGGGACTAGCGGGAGGAGCGAGCAGTACTTC. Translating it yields CASAGTSGRSEQYF.

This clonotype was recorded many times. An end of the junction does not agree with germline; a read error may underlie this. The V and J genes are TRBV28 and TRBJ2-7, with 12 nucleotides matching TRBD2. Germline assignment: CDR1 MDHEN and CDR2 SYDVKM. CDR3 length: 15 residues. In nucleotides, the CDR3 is TGCGCCAGCAGCTTGGGACTAGCGGGCGGCTACGAGCAGTACTTC. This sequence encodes CASSLGLAGGYEQYF.

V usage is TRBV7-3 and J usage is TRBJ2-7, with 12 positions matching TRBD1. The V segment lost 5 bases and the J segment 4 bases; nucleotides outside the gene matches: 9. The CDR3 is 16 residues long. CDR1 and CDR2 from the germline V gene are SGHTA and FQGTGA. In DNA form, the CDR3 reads TGTGCCAGCAGCGAAAGGGGGGACAGGGGGCAATACGAGCAGTACTTC. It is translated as CASSERGDRGQYEQYF.

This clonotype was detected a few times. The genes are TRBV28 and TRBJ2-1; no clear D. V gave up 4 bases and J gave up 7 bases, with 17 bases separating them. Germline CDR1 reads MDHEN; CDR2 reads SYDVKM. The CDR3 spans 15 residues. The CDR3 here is CASSSPQDLRNEQFF. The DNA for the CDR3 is TGTGCCAGCAGTTCCCCCCAAGATCTTAGAAATGAGCAGTTCTTC. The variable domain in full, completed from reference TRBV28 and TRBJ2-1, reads DVKVTQSSRYLVKRTGEKVFLECVQDMDHENMFWYRQDPGLGLRLIYFSYDVKMKEKGDIPEGYSVSREKKERFSLILESASTNQTSMYLCASSSPQDLRNEQFFGPGTRLTVL.

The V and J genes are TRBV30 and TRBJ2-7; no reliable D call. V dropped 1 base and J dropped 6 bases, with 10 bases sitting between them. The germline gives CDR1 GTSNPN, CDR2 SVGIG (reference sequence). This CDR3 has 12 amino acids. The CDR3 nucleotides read TGTGCCTGGAGTGCCCTCGGGTCCGAGCAGTACTTC. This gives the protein CAWSALGSEQYF.

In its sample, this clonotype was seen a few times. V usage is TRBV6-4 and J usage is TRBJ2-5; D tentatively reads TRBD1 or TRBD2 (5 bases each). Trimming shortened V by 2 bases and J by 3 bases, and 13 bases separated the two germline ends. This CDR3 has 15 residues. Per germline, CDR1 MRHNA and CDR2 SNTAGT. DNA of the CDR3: TGTGCCAGCAGTGACCTCGCAGGGAGAAAAGAGACCCAGTACTTC. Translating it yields CASSDLAGRKETQYF.

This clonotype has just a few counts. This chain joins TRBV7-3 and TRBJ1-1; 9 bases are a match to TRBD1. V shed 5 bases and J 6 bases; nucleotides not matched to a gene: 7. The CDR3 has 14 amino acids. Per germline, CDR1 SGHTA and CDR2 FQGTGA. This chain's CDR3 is CASSPTGGPSEAFF. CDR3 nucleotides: TGTGCCAGCAGCCCGACAGGGGGGCCCTCTGAAGCTTTCTTT.

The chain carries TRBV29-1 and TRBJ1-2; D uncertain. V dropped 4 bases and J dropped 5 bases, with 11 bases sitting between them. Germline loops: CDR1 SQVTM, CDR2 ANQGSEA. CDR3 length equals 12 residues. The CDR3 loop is CSVGPGIYGYTF. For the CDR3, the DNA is TGCAGCGTTGGACCCGGGATTTATGGCTACACCTTC. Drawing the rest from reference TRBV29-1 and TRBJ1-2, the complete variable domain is SAVISQKPSRDICQRGTSLTIQCQVDSQVTMMFWYRQQPGQSLTLIATANQGSEATYESGFVIDKFPISRPNLTFSTLTVSNMSPEDSSIYLCSVGPGIYGYTFGSGTRLTVV.

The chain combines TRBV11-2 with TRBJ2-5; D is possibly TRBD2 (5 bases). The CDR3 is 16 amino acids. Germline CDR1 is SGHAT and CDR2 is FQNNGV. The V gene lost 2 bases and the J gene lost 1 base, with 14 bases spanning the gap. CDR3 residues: CASSLMRAPLQETQYF. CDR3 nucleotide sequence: TGTGCCAGCAGCTTAATGAGGGCCCCCCTCCAAGAGACCCAGTACTTC.

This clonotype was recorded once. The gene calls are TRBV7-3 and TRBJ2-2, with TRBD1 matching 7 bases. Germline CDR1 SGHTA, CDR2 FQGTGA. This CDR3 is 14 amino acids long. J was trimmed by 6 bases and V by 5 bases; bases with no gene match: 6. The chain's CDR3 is CASSLPGTAGELFF. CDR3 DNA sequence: TGTGCCAGCAGCCTCCCGGGGACAGCCGGGGAGCTGTTTTTT.

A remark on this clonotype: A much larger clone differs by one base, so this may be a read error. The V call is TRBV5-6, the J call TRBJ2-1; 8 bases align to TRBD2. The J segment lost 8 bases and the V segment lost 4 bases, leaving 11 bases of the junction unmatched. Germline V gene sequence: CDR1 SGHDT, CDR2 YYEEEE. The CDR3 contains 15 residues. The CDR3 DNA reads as TGTGCCAGCAGCGACACCGGGACTAGTCACGATGAGCAGTTCTTC. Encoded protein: CASSDTGTSHDEQFF.

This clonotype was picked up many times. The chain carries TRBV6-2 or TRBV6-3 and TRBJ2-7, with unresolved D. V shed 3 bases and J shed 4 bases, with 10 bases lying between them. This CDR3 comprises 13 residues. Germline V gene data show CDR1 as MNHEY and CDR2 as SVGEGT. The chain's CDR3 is CASSYLRYYEQYF. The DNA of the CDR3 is TGTGCCAGCAGTTATTTAAGGTATTACGAGCAGTACTTC.

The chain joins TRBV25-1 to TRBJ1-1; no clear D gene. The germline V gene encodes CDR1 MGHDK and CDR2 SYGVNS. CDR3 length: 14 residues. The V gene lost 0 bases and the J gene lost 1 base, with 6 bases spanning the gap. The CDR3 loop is CASSEYRQNTEAFF. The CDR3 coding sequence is TGTGCCAGCAGTGAATATCGCCAGAACACTGAAGCTTTCTTT.

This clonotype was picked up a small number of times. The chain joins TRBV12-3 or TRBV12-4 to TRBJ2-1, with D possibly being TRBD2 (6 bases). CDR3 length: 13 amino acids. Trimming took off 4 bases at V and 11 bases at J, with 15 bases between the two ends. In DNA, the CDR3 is TGTGCCAGCAGTTCGATCCGGGCGGGAAAGCAGTTCTTC. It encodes CASSSIRAGKQFF.

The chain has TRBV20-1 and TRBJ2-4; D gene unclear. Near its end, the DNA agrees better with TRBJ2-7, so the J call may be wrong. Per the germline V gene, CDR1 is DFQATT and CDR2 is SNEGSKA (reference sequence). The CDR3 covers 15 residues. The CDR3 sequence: CSARATNRFAYEQYF. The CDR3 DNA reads TGCAGTGCTAGAGCGACGAACAGATTTGCCTACGAGCAGTACTTC.

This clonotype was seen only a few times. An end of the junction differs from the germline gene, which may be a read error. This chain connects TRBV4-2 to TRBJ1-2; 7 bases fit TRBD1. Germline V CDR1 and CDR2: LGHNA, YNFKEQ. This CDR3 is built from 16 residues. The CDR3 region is CAGSQDPGTAGLGYTF. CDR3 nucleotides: TGTGCCGGCAGCCAAGATCCTGGGACAGCCGGGCTTGGCTACACCTTC.